The clone carrying this TCR beta chain has more than one count but fewer than ten. Its antigen is unidentified. This entry belongs to a study of vaccination and CD4 T cells after COVID-19. For the study at large: Convalescent participants consisted of six males and four females, two being Hispanic. Cells received overlapping spike peptides from SARS-CoV-2, HCoV-NL63, HCoV-OC43 and HCoV-229E as stimulation. Study conclusions and caveats: Apart from involving relatively few convalescent patients, the work omitted early post-infection timepoints.

Sequence data for DNA of cultured CD4+ T cells were generated by the Oncomine TCR Beta short-read assay. Scientists extracted genomic DNA from CD4+ T cells grown in culture. TCRdb independently ran MiXCR on the PCR reads; one entry per CDR3 protein. The sample yields approximately 9,100 distinct CDR3 sequences, 36% seen once. This CDR3 spans 17 amino acids. Germline-derived CDR1 and CDR2 are DFQATT and SNEGSKA (reference sequence). The trim removed 1 base at V and 4 bases at J, leaving 13 bases unmatched. Regarding treatment: approximately 9-day PBMC culture with coronavirus spike peptide pools or control peptides (ViraFEST assay). Collection of the unexposed donor's CD4+ T cells took place before the COVID-19 pandemic (2011-2018).

The sequencing sample was made of CD4+ T cells from blood, cultured in vitro. The chain links TRBV20-1 to TRBJ1-2; 9 nucleotides align to TRBD1. The sequence was obtained from a human donor in good health. The CDR3 sequence: CSARARTGESVIYGYTF. CDR3 coding DNA: TGCAGTGCTAGAGCTAGGACAGGGGAGTCTGTCATCTATGGCTACACCTTC.